This T cell receptor (beta chain) emerged from a study of cytomegalovirus exposure and HLA in healthy donors. The CDR3 contains 11 residues. The germline V gene encodes CDR1 SQVTM and CDR2 ANQGSEA. The V and J ends lost 7 bases and 6 bases, in that order; junction bases with no gene match: 6. Primers for the PCR totalled 60 Vbeta and 13 Jbeta. Clones were sequenced by immunoSEQ multiplex PCR, and TCRdb holds only the in-frame ones, with some missing. The data show 70,000 or so clones, around 87% seen once. The V and J genes are TRBV29-1 and TRBJ2-7; 7 bases map to TRBD2. This TCR came from a woman aged 30 to 39 in good health and CMV-seropositive. Sequencing was done on a sample of PBMCs. The CDR3: CSGGGMGEQYF. The CDR3 nucleotides read TGCAGCGGCGGGGGAATGGGCGAGCAGTACTTC.